These 19 T cell receptor beta chains were all obtained from the same sample, sequenced in a study of glioma-infiltrating T cells (dated by TCRdb to between 2015 and 2016). TCRdb shows the sequencer as Illumina MiSeq. The iRepertoire nested amplicon-rescue multiplex PCR (arm-PCR) platform was used to amplify TCR alpha and beta CDR3 regions from RNA. TCRdb reanalyzed the raw reads on its own, using fastp at Q25 for trimming and MiXCR for clone calling, and kept in-frame beta chains. Rows are unified per CDR3 protein, each entry keeping the most common DNA and genes. This sample lists roughly 120,000 distinct CDR3 sequences; roughly 20% were detected once. The top ten clonotypes cover roughly 15% of the sample. The sample consisted of glioma tissue, nonneoplastic brain tissue, or PBMCs (not recorded which). The source of these receptors is a human donor with low-grade glioma or glioblastoma, undergoing nonglioma brain surgery, or in good health (not recorded which).

About this clonotype itself: A much larger clone differs by one base, so this may be a read error. The chain is built from TRBV4-1 and TRBJ1-6; D gene unclear. The CDR3 consists of 13 residues. The V gene's germline CDR1 is MGHRA and CDR2 YSYEKL. CDR3 in DNA: TGCGCCAGCGGCCAATTGACCGATTCACCCCTCCACTTT. This codes for CASGQLTDSPLHF.

V usage is TRBV5-1 and J usage is TRBJ2-7, with 7 bases that match TRBD1. Germline-derived CDR1 and CDR2 are SGHRS and YFSETQ. CDR3 length: 14 residues. Trimming took 6 bases from V and 0 from J; bases not matched to a gene: 6. The CDR3 protein is CASKTGPNSYEQYF. The CDR3 bases are TGCGCCAGCAAGACAGGGCCAAACTCCTACGAGCAGTACTTC. The variable domain in full, with the rest retrieved from reference TRBV5-1 and TRBJ2-7, is KAGVTQTPRYLIKTRGQQVTLSCSPISGHRSVSWYQQTPGQGLQFLFEYFSETQRNKGNFPGRFSGRQFSNSRSEMNVSTLELGDSALYLCASKTGPNSYEQYFGPGTRLTVT.

About this clonotype: A read error may be the cause here, since a much bigger clone is one base away. The CDR3 carries no conserved terminal phenylalanine or tryptophan, so it likely arises from a read error. V gene TRBV7-9 combines with J gene TRBJ2-3; weak D call: TRBD2 (6 bases). V was pared by 2 bases and J by 2 bases, with 14 bases between. The germline V gene encodes CDR1 SEHNR and CDR2 FQNEAQ (reference sequence). The CDR3 loop spans 16 amino acids. CDR3: CASSLFHGLPTDTQYL. The CDR3 DNA reads TGTGCCAGCAGCTTATTTCATGGACTACCCACAGATACGCAGTATTTA.

This clonotype has a count of ten or more. The chain carries TRBV27 and TRBJ2-7; unclear D gene. The CDR3 totals 13 residues. The V end lost 2 bases, the J end lost 3 bases, and 8 bases lay between the germline ends. Germline V gene lookup returns CDR1 MNHEY and CDR2 SMNVEV (reference sequence). Here the CDR3 DNA reads TGTGCCAGCAGTTTAGGCAGCATCTACGAGCAGTACTTC. This sequence encodes CASSLGSIYEQYF.

The sample holds a few counts of this clonotype. The rearrangement joins TRBV12-3 or TRBV12-4 to TRBJ1-5; a possible D gene is TRBD1 (5 bases). The CDR3 has 15 residues. The germline V and J ends were trimmed by 1 base and 2 bases, with 9 bases remaining between them. The chain's CDR3 is CASSLEGEGNQPQHF. For the CDR3, the DNA is TGTGCCAGCAGTTTAGAAGGGGAGGGCAATCAGCCCCAGCATTTT.

This chain joins TRBV12-3 or TRBV12-4 and TRBJ2-1; 9 bases align to TRBD1. V dropped 6 bases and J dropped 0; count of bases not matched to a gene: 3. The CDR3 extends over 15 amino acids. CDR3 sequence reads: CASRGQGSSYNEQFF. CDR3 coding DNA: TGTGCCAGCAGAGGACAGGGGAGCTCCTACAATGAGCAGTTCTTC.

This clonotype was detected many times. The CDR3 sequence is CASSFGTPRSSYEQYF. The CDR3 coding sequence is TGTGCCAGCAGTTTTGGGACACCCAGGAGCTCCTACGAGCAGTACTTC. The V call is TRBV27, the J call TRBJ2-7, with TRBD1 as a possible D gene (6 bases). Germline V gene lookup returns CDR1 MNHEY and CDR2 SMNVEV (reference sequence). Trimming cost V 3 bases and J 0 bases, with 15 bases left between them. The CDR3 contains 16 residues.

This clonotype was observed many times. The V and J genes are TRBV6-1 and TRBJ2-1, with TRBD2 matching over 10 bases. Per the germline V gene, CDR1 is MNHNS and CDR2 is SASEGT. V trimming: 7 bases; J trimming: 3 bases; junction bases outside the gene matches: 12. The CDR3 sequence is 17 residues long. CDR3 loop: CASTPPSGRGVYNEQFF. Here the CDR3 DNA reads TGTGCCAGCACTCCGCCAAGCGGGAGGGGGGTCTACAATGAGCAGTTCTTC.

The V gene is TRBV5-1, the J gene TRBJ2-7; D gene unclear. Germline CDR1 reads SGHRS; CDR2 reads YFSETQ. Trimming took off 0 bases at V and 1 base at J, with 14 bases between the two ends. The CDR3 contains 16 residues. DNA for the CDR3: TGCGCCAGCAGCTTGGGAGAAGCGTCGGCATCCTACGAGCAGTACTTC. This encodes CASSLGEASASYEQYF.

Turning to this clonotype: A much larger clone differs by one base, so this may be a read error. The chain couples TRBV7-2 to TRBJ2-1; D remains unclear. CDR1 and CDR2 (germline): SGHTA, FQGNSA. The length of the CDR3 is 14 residues. The CDR3 sequence: CASSLGGPGYERFF. CDR3 in DNA: TGTGCCAGCAGCTTAGGAGGACCCGGCTATGAGCGGTTCTTC.

This clonotype was detected ten times or more. This chain joins TRBV28 and TRBJ2-5, with TRBD2 matching 9 bases. Trimming removed 7 bases from V and 2 bases from J; junction bases left unmatched: 20. The CDR3 covers 19 residues. Germline lookup yields CDR1 MDHEN and CDR2 SYDVKM. CDR3 protein: CASTHGLAIIGGRQETQYF. CDR3 in DNA: TGTGCCAGCACTCACGGACTAGCGATAATCGGGGGTCGGCAAGAGACCCAGTACTTC.

This clonotype was observed at least ten times. The chain links TRBV20-1 to TRBJ2-7; 7 nucleotides agree with TRBD1. CDR1 DFQATT and CDR2 SNEGSKA come from the germline V gene (reference sequence). This CDR3 is built from 16 residues. Unmatched junction bases numbered 11, after V lost 1 base and J lost 2 bases. The CDR3 reads CSARATQGQPPYEQYF. DNA for the CDR3: TGCAGTGCTAGAGCCACCCAGGGACAGCCCCCCTACGAGCAGTACTTC.

This chain joins TRBV19 and TRBJ2-2; 10 bases match TRBD1. Germline V lookup: CDR1 LNHDA, CDR2 SQIVND (reference sequence). The CDR3 loop spans 20 amino acids. After removal of 3 bases from V and 5 bases from J, the junction contained 18 bases not matched to a gene. DNA for the CDR3: TGTGCCAGTAGTATCGGTCGCGTCCCACGGGACAGGGGTGGGACCGGGGAGCTGTTTTTT. It encodes CASSIGRVPRDRGGTGELFF.

This sequence joins TRBV4-1 and TRBJ1-5, with a weak D call TRBD1 (5 bases). The CDR3 is 16 amino acids. V lost 4 bases, J lost 6 bases, and 19 bases lay in between. CDR1 and CDR2 from the germline V gene are MGHRA and YSYEKL. The CDR3 sequence is CASSRVGGEFGQPQHF. The CDR3 coding sequence is TGCGCCAGCAGCCGAGTCGGGGGGGAATTCGGTCAGCCCCAGCATTTT.

This clonotype has at least ten counts. V gene TRBV12-3 or TRBV12-4 combines with J gene TRBJ1-1; 7 nucleotides align to TRBD1. This CDR3 is built from 14 residues. Trimming cost V 8 bases and J 0 bases; bases outside gene matches: 6. DNA of the CDR3: TGTGCCAGCGGGACAGAATATATGAACACTGAAGCTTTCTTT. Its translation: CASGTEYMNTEAFF.

This clonotype has more than one count but fewer than ten. The rearrangement links TRBV5-5 to TRBJ2-1; 7 bases are a match to TRBD1. This CDR3 contains 15 residues. Germline V gene data show CDR1 as SGHKS and CDR2 as YYEKEE (reference sequence). V lost 0 bases, J lost 3 bases, and 3 bases stayed unmatched. The CDR3 protein is CASSLGRDSYNEQFF. CDR3 nucleotide sequence: TGTGCCAGCAGCTTGGGAAGGGACAGCTACAATGAGCAGTTCTTC. The whole variable domain, remainder taken from reference TRBV5-5 and TRBJ2-1, is DAGVTQSPTHLIKTRGQQVTLRCSPISGHKSVSWYQQVLGQGPQFIFQYYEKEERGRGNFPDRFSARQFPNYSSELNVNALLLGDSALYLCASSLGRDSYNEQFFGPGTRLTVL.

In DNA, the CDR3 is TGCGCCAGCAGCTCGGGACAGGGGACAAGGACTAATGAAAAACTGTTTTTT. Residues: CASSSGQGTRTNEKLFF. The chain carries TRBV5-1 and TRBJ1-4; 10 bases line up with TRBD1. This CDR3 contains 17 residues. V lost 3 bases to trimming and J lost 2 bases; unmatched junction nucleotides: 7. In germline, CDR1 is SGHRS, CDR2 YFSETQ. The whole variable domain, remainder taken from reference TRBV5-1 and TRBJ1-4, is KAGVTQTPRYLIKTRGQQVTLSCSPISGHRSVSWYQQTPGQGLQFLFEYFSETQRNKGNFPGRFSGRQFSNSRSEMNVSTLELGDSALYLCASSSGQGTRTNEKLFFGSGTQLSVL.

This clonotype appeared many times. The chain carries TRBV16 and TRBJ1-5; no reliable D call. The CDR3 length is 15 residues. Germline-derived CDR1 and CDR2 are KGHSY and FQNENV. V lost 4 bases and J lost 0, with 10 bases in between. The CDR3 protein is CASSRRGGSNQPQHF. In nucleotides, the CDR3 is TGTGCCAGCAGCCGCCGGGGAGGTAGCAATCAGCCCCAGCATTTT.

The chain links TRBV4-3 to TRBJ1-2; D is unresolved. The V end lost 0 bases, the J end lost 8 bases, and 13 bases lay between the germline ends. The CDR3 length is 14 residues. From germline, CDR1 is LGHNA and CDR2 YSLEER. CDR3 loop: CASSQDRVLGGYTF. Written as DNA, the CDR3 is TGCGCCAGCAGCCAAGATAGGGTTCTGGGGGGCTACACCTTC.